This T cell receptor (beta chain) was obtained from a study of shared clonotypes between healthy human individuals. Background on the study: Per donor, three plates held CD4 naive cells, three held CD4 memory, two held CD8 naive and one held CD8 memory. Regarding the study as a whole: Clonotypes shared by all four donors outscored non-shared clonotypes in generation probability. Expectations were that clonotype sharing among donors would be affected by sequencing depth.

Negatively enriched CD4+ T cells were divided by CD45RA into naive and memory. Between the trimmed V and J ends, which lost 0 bases and 11 bases, there was a span of 13 bases. Germline V CDR1 and CDR2: MGHRA, YSYEKL. CDR3 length: 14 residues. As concerns this clone: Its antigen is still unknown.

Using immunoSEQ multiplex PCR, the repertoire was profiled, and TCRdb retains in-frame clones only, with some absent. The sample shows around 700,000 clones, roughly 70% of them seen only once. The chain carries TRBV4-1 and TRBJ2-2; no clear D gene. The clonotype was recovered from a woman aged 25 to 39 in good health. The sample was memory CD4+ T cells sorted from blood. This sample's subset: CD45RA-negative fraction. CDR3 protein: CASSQDIFTQELFF. DNA for the CDR3: TGCGCCAGCAGCCAAGATATCTTCACCCAAGAGCTGTTTTTT.